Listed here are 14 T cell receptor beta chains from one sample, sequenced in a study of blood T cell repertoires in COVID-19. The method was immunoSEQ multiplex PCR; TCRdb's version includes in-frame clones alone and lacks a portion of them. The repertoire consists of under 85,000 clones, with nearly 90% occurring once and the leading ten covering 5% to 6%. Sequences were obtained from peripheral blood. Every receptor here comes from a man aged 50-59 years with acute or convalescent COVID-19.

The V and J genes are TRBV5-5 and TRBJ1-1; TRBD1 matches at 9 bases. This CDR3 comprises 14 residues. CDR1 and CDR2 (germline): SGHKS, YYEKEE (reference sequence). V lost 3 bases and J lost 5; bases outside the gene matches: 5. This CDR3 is CASSSGTGRTEAFF. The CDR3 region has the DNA TGTGCCAGCAGCTCCGGGACAGGGAGAACTGAAGCTTTCTTT.

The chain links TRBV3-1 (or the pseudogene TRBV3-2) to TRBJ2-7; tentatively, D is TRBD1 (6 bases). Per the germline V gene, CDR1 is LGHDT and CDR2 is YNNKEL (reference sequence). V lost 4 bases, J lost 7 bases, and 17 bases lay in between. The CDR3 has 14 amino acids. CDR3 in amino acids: CASSPTGVVGEQYF. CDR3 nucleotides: TGTGCCAGCAGCCCGACAGGTGTAGTGGGGGAGCAGTACTTC.

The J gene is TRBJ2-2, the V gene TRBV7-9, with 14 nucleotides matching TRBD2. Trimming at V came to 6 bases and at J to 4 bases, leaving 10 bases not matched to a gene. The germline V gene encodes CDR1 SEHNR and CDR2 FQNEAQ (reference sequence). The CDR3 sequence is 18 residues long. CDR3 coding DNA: TGTGCCAGCAGTCTGGGGACTAGCGGGAGTCGGGTCACCGGGGAGCTGTTTTTT. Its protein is CASSLGTSGSRVTGELFF.

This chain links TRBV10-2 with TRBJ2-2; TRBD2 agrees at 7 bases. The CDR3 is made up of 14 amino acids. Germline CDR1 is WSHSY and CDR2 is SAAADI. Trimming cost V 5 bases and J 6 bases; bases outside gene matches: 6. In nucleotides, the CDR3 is TGCGCCAGCAGTTTACTAGCGTCGGCCGGGGAGCTGTTTTTT. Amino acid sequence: CASSLLASAGELFF.

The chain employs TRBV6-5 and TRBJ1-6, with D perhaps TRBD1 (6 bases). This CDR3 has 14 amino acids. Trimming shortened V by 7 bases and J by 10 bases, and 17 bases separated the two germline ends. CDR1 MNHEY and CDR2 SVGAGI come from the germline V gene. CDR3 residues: CASNGMGAGSPLHF. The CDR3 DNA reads TGTGCCAGCAATGGTATGGGGGCTGGATCACCCCTCCACTTT.

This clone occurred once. The CDR3 DNA reads TGTGCCAGCAGTGTGGACAGACAAGAGACCCAGTACTTC. Translation gives CASSVDRQETQYF. The genes are TRBV2 and TRBJ2-5; TRBD1 might be the D (6 bases). The ends were cut back, 4 bases at V and 2 bases at J, with 8 bases in the middle. Germline V gene sequence: CDR1 SNHLY, CDR2 FYNNEI. The CDR3 loop spans 13 amino acids.

In DNA, the CDR3 is TGTGCCAGCAGTGACTCCCGTGGCTACACCTTC. This encodes CASSDSRGYTF. This chain connects TRBV6-4 to TRBJ1-2; D is unresolved. This CDR3 spans 11 amino acids. Trimming cost V 0 bases and J 7 bases, with 3 bases left between them. From germline, CDR1 is MRHNA and CDR2 SNTAGT.

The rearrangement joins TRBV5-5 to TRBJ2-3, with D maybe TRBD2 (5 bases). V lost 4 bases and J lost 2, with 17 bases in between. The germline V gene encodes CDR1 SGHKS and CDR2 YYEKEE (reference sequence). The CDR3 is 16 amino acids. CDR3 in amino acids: CASSPSLGVPTDTQYF. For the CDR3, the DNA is TGTGCCAGCAGCCCCTCGTTGGGAGTCCCCACAGATACGCAGTATTTT.

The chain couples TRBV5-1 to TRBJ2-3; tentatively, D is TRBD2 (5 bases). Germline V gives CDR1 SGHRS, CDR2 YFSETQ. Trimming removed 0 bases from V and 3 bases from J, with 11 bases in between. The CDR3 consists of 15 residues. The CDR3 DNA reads TGCGCCAGCAGCTTGGGAGTCGGGGAGACAGATACGCAGTATTTT. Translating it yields CASSLGVGETDTQYF.

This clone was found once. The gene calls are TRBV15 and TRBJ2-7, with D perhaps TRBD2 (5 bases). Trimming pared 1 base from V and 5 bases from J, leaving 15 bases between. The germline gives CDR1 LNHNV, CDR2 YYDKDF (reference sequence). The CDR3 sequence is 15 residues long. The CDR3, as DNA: TGTGCCACCAGCAGAGGAGCCACGGGGAGAGACGAGCAGTACTTC. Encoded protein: CATSRGATGRDEQYF.

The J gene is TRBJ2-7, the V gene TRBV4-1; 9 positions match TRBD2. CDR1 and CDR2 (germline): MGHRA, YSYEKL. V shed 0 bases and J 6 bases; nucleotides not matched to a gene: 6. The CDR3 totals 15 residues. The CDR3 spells CASSQDPAGGREQYF. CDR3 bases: TGCGCCAGCAGCCAAGATCCAGCGGGAGGACGCGAGCAGTACTTC.

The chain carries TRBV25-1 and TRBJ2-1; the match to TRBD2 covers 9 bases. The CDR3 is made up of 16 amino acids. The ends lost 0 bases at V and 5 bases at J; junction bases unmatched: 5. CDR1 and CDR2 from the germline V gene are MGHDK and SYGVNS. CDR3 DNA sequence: TGTGCCAGCAGTGAATATTGGACTAGCGCCGACAATGAGCAGTTCTTC. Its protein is CASSEYWTSADNEQFF.

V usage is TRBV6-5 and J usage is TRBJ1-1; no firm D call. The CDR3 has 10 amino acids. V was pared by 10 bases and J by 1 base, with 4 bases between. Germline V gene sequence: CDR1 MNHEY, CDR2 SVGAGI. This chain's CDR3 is CAIKNTEAFF. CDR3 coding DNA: TGTGCCATCAAGAACACTGAAGCTTTCTTT.

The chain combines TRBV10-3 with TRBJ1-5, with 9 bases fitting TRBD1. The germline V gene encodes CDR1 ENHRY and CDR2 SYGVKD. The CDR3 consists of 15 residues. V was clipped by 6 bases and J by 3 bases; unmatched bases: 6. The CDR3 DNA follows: TGTGCCATCAGCGCCGGGACAGGGAACAATCAGCCCCAGCATTTT. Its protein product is CAISAGTGNNQPQHF.